Listed below are T cell receptor beta chains from one sample, sequenced in a study of cytomegalovirus exposure and HLA in healthy donors. Profiling relied on immunoSEQ multiplex PCR, and the TCRdb table lists in-frame clones only, not all of them. The sample holds 200,000 to 250,000 clones; 70% are singletons and the top ten take about 2.8%. Source material: PBMCs. These receptors came from a middle-aged man in good health and CMV-seropositive. The CDR3 runs from the conserved cysteine through the conserved F or W.

>TRBV18|TRBJ2-6
CASSPTPEGANVLTF
>TRBV5-1|TRBJ2-3
CATQEQPTDTQYF
>TRBV15|TRBJ2-5
CATGDRTQETQYF
>TRBV11-2|TRBJ2-5
CASSRDREETQYF
>TRBV28|TRBJ2-7
CASILDSPPYEQYF
>TRBV4-1|TRBJ2-7
CASSQEWGREQYF
>TRBV5-1|.
CASSLDGQGSYEQYF
>TRBV4-3|TRBJ2-5
CASSQELAAGGGKTQYF
>TRBV7-8|TRBJ2-2
CASSPRRDRVANTGELFF
>TRBV7-2|TRBJ2-5
CASSLGLGRTQETQYF